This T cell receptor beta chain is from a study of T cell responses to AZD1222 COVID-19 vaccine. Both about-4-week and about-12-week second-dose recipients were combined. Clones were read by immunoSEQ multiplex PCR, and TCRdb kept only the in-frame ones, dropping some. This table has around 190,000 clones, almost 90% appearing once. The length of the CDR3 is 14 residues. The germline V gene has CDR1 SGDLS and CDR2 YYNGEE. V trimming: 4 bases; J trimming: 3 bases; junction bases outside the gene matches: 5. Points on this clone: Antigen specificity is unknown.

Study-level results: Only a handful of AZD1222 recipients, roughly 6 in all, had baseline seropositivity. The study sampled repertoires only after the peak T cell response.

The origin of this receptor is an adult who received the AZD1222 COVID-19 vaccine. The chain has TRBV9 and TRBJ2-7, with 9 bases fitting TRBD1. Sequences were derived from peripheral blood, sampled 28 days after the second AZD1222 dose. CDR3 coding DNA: TGTGCCAGCAGCTCCGGGACAGGGAGCTACGAGCAGTACTTC. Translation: CASSSGTGSYEQYF. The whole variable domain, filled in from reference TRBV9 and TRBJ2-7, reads DSGVTQTPKHLITATGQRVTLRCSPRSGDLSVYWYQQSLDQGLQFLIQYYNGEERAKGNILERFSAQQFPDLHSELNLSSLELGDSALYFCASSSGTGSYEQYFGPGTRLTVT.